This passage covers 28 T cell receptor beta chains from one sample sequenced in a study of blood T cells in healthy people across ages (dated by TCRdb to the mid-2010s). The library relied on 5' RACE. Sequencing relied on an Illumina HiSeq 2500. The second PCR ran for roughly 7 to 11 cycles and used a J-beta primer mix along with a sample-barcoded 5' primer. In-frame beta chains were kept once TCRdb had trimmed the public reads at Q25 with fastp and called clones with MiXCR. CDR3 protein sequences are deduplicated, and each keeps its most common genes and DNA. The sample data list hundreds of thousands of distinct CDR3 sequences, and 22% of these were observed just once. Roughly a fifth of the sample belongs to the ten largest clones. Sequencing used blood. The receptors stem from a man between 70 and 80 years old in good health.

This clonotype was detected many times. This chain links TRBV20-1 with TRBJ1-1, with D tentatively TRBD1 (5 bases). CDR3 length equals 11 residues. V dropped 3 bases and J dropped 4 bases, with 6 bases sitting between them. Germline V gene lookup returns CDR1 DFQATT and CDR2 SNEGSKA (reference sequence). The CDR3 nucleotides are TGCAGTGCTAGGGGGGTCACTGAAGCTTTCTTT. As protein: CSARGVTEAFF.

The genes are TRBV29-1 and TRBJ1-2; D may be TRBD1 (6 bases). Trimming removed 6 bases from V and 7 bases from J, with 12 bases in between. CDR3 length: 11 amino acids. CDR1 and CDR2 from the germline V gene are SQVTM and ANQGSEA. CDR3 sequence (DNA): TGCAGCGTAAGCTACAGGGCTGGCTACACCTTC. Encoded protein: CSVSYRAGYTF.

The V and J genes are TRBV6-1 and TRBJ1-3, with D maybe TRBD1 (5 bases). CDR1 and CDR2 from the germline V gene are MNHNS and SASEGT. V was cut by 5 bases and J by 1 base, with 21 bases left in between. This CDR3 has 18 residues. The CDR3 region is CASSINPPAGYSGNTIYF. In nucleotides, the CDR3 is TGTGCCAGCAGTATCAACCCCCCAGCAGGGTATTCTGGAAACACCATATATTTT.

This clonotype appeared a few times. This sequence joins TRBV9 and TRBJ2-1; the D is unclear. Trimming cost V 1 base and J 5 bases, with 13 bases left between them. The CDR3 totals 15 residues. CDR1 and CDR2 (germline): SGDLS, YYNGEE. The CDR3 nucleotides read TGTGCCAGCAGCGTAAGGTCTACCCGAGACAATGAGCAGTTCTTC. Protein: CASSVRSTRDNEQFF.

This clonotype was picked up a small number of times. V is TRBV20-1 and J is TRBJ2-3; 14 nucleotides match TRBD2. Losses at the gene ends were 5 bases for V and 5 bases for J; bases not matched to a gene: 9. Germline loops: CDR1 DFQATT, CDR2 SNEGSKA (reference sequence). This CDR3 comprises 16 residues. Here the CDR3 DNA reads TGCAGTGCTCCTCCCGGACTAGCGGGAGGTGTAGATACGCAGTATTTT. Its translation: CSAPPGLAGGVDTQYF.

The chain carries TRBV3-1 and TRBJ1-1; D is ambiguous. CDR3 size: 11 residues. Trimming stripped 3 bases from V and 8 bases from J, with 7 bases between. The germline gives CDR1 LGHDT, CDR2 YNNKEL (reference sequence). CDR3 sequence reads: CASSHAGEAFF. CDR3 DNA sequence: TGTGCCAGCAGCCACGCCGGCGAAGCTTTCTTT. Complete variable domain (other parts from reference TRBV3-1 and TRBJ1-1): DTAVSQTPKYLVTQMGNDKSIKCEQNLGHDTMYWYKQDSKKFLKIMFSYNNKELIINETVPNRFSPKSPDKAHLNLHINSLELGDSAVYFCASSHAGEAFFGQGTRLTVV.

In its sample, this clonotype was seen many times. This rearrangement joins TRBV11-2 to TRBJ2-1, with a tentative D call TRBD1 (5 bases). This CDR3 spans 13 amino acids. Trimming pared 4 bases from V and 4 bases from J, leaving 8 bases between. The germline V gene has CDR1 SGHAT and CDR2 FQNNGV. CDR3 amino acids: CASSYGQYNEQFF. Written as DNA, the CDR3 is TGTGCCAGCAGCTATGGACAATACAATGAGCAGTTCTTC.

This clonotype has just a few counts. This could be a read error, since a much larger clone is one nucleotide away. The gene calls are TRBV3-1 and TRBJ2-5; D ambiguous. The CDR3 extends over 15 amino acids. CDR1 is LGHDT and CDR2 is YNNKEL in the germline V gene (reference sequence). The CDR3 nucleotides are TGTGCCAGCAGCCCCGAGATCACGTACCAAGAGGCCCAGTACTTC. The encoded protein is CASSPEITYQEAQYF.

A remark on this clonotype: A much larger clone is a single base away; this may be a read error. The V call is TRBV10-3, the J call TRBJ2-6; either TRBD1 or TRBD2 may supply D (7 bases each). Germline V gene data show CDR1 as ENHRY and CDR2 as SYGVKD. This CDR3 contains 16 residues. The CDR3 loop reads CAIRNGQAGGADVLTF. The DNA for the CDR3 is TGTGCCATCAGAAATGGACAGGCAGGGGGGGCCGACGTCCTGACTTTC.

This sequence joins TRBV5-1 and TRBJ2-1; 8 nucleotides align to TRBD2. Trimming took 1 base from V and 6 from J; bases not matched to a gene: 6. Germline CDR1 and CDR2: SGHRS and YFSETQ. The CDR3 has 15 amino acids. DNA of the CDR3: TGCGCCAGCAGCTTGATGCGGGGGGCCACCAATGAGCAGTTCTTC. It is translated as CASSLMRGATNEQFF. The full variable domain, in which reference TRBV5-1 and TRBJ2-1 provide the parts outside the CDR3, is KAGVTQTPRYLIKTRGQQVTLSCSPISGHRSVSWYQQTPGQGLQFLFEYFSETQRNKGNFPGRFSGRQFSNSRSEMNVSTLELGDSALYLCASSLMRGATNEQFFGPGTRLTVL.

This clonotype occurred a few times. The V gene is TRBV3-1, the J gene TRBJ2-1; TRBD1 is a possible D gene (5 bases). With 2 bases removed from V and 10 bases from J, the gap between germline ends came to 12 bases. Germline CDR1 reads LGHDT; CDR2 reads YNNKEL (reference sequence). CDR3 size: 13 residues. CDR3 in amino acids: CASSQYQGREQFF. The CDR3 nucleotides read TGTGCCAGCAGCCAATATCAGGGCCGGGAGCAGTTCTTC.

This sequence joins TRBV2 and TRBJ2-3; 10 bases are a match to TRBD2. Trimming took 4 bases from V and 2 from J; bases not matched to a gene: 6. The CDR3 extends over 16 amino acids. Per the germline V gene, CDR1 is SNHLY and CDR2 is FYNNEI. For the CDR3, the DNA is TGTGCCAGCAGTGGGCGGACTAGCGGCGTCACAGATACGCAGTATTTT. This translates into CASSGRTSGVTDTQYF.

The rearrangement links TRBV18 to TRBJ1-5; D gene uncertain. Trimming stripped 2 bases from V and 4 bases from J, with 12 bases between. This CDR3 region has 15 residues. Per germline, CDR1 KGHSH and CDR2 LQKENI. The CDR3, as DNA: TGTGCCAGCTCACCAGTCGGCACCCCGAATCAGCCCCAGCATTTT. It encodes CASSPVGTPNQPQHF.

This clonotype was found a few times. The genes are TRBV19 and TRBJ2-7, with 9 bases fitting TRBD1. The V and J ends lost 6 bases and 7 bases, in that order; junction bases with no gene match: 13. The CDR3 has 15 residues. Per the germline V gene, CDR1 is LNHDA and CDR2 is SQIVND (reference sequence). CDR3 region: CASSTRTGELREQYF. The CDR3 DNA reads TGTGCCAGTAGCACCCGGACAGGGGAGTTGAGGGAGCAGTACTTC.

This clonotype turned up a few times. An end of the junction does not agree with germline; a read error may underlie this. The chain links TRBV18 to TRBJ1-4, with D possibly being TRBD1 (5 bases). This CDR3 comprises 14 residues. CDR1 KGHSH and CDR2 LQKENI come from the germline V gene. The CDR3 region is CATSRGRVDEKLFF. CDR3 sequence (DNA): TGTGCCACCTCACGAGGCAGGGTAGACGAAAAACTGTTTTTT.

V gene TRBV29-1 combines with J gene TRBJ1-2; D remains unclear. The CDR3 consists of 11 residues. The germline V gene encodes CDR1 SQVTM and CDR2 ANQGSEA. Between the trimmed V and J ends, which lost 1 base and 8 bases, there was a span of 8 bases. CDR3 bases: TGCAGCGTTGAAGGGACCTGGGGCTACACCTTC. Protein sequence: CSVEGTWGYTF. Drawing the rest from reference TRBV29-1 and TRBJ1-2, the complete variable domain is SAVISQKPSRDICQRGTSLTIQCQVDSQVTMMFWYRQQPGQSLTLIATANQGSEATYESGFVIDKFPISRPNLTFSTLTVSNMSPEDSSIYLCSVEGTWGYTFGSGTRLTVV.

This clonotype was observed at least ten times. The chain uses TRBV29-1 and TRBJ2-5, with 14 bases matching TRBD2. J lost 3 bases, V lost 6 bases, and 6 bases had no gene match. CDR3 length: 15 residues. Germline lookup yields CDR1 SQVTM and CDR2 ANQGSEA. CDR3 loop: CSVSGTSGGKETQYF. In DNA, the CDR3 is TGCAGCGTCTCCGGGACTAGCGGGGGAAAAGAGACCCAGTACTTC.

The chain uses TRBV4-1 and TRBJ1-3; 7 positions match TRBD1. The CDR3 runs to 16 residues. J was trimmed by 4 bases and V by 3 bases; bases with no gene match: 9. Germline CDR1 reads MGHRA; CDR2 reads YSYEKL. CDR3 in DNA: TGCGCCAGCAGCCATTGGAAGGGGGCGGAAGGAAACACCATATATTTT. It is translated as CASSHWKGAEGNTIYF.

The chain recombines TRBV29-1 with TRBJ1-2, with 8 bases that match TRBD1. The CDR3 runs 12 residues. Germline-derived CDR1 and CDR2 are SQVTM and ANQGSEA. V lost 6 bases and J lost 7; bases outside the gene matches: 7. CDR3 nucleotides: TGCAGCGTCTCAGGACAGGGCGGTGGCTACACCTTC. Translation: CSVSGQGGGYTF.

The J gene is TRBJ2-7, the V gene TRBV5-1; 9 positions match TRBD2. Unmatched junction bases numbered 3, after V lost 0 bases and J lost 2 bases. The CDR3 is 15 residues long. CDR1 and CDR2 from the germline V gene are SGHRS and YFSETQ. In DNA form, the CDR3 reads TGCGCCAGCAGCTTGGAACTAGCGGGCACCTACGAGCAGTACTTC. This codes for CASSLELAGTYEQYF.

The V and J genes are TRBV19 and TRBJ2-1, with 7 bases fitting TRBD2. After removal of 5 bases from V and 6 bases from J, the junction contained 13 bases not matched to a gene. This CDR3 spans 16 amino acids. Looked up from germline, CDR1 is LNHDA and CDR2 is SQIVND (reference sequence). CDR3 bases: TGTGCCAGTAGTGCACCTTTTGGCGGGAGACCCAATGAGCAGTTCTTC. Its protein is CASSAPFGGRPNEQFF.

The gene calls are TRBV29-1 and TRBJ1-3; D remains unclear. There are 13 residues in the CDR3. Germline V gives CDR1 SQVTM, CDR2 ANQGSEA. The CDR3 DNA follows: TGCGGCTTCTACGGGTCCTCTGGAAACACCATATATTTT. Translating gives CGFYGSSGNTIYF.

In its sample, this clonotype was seen a few times. The chain joins TRBV12-3 or TRBV12-4 to TRBJ1-2; TRBD1 might be the D (5 bases). V was shortened by 0 bases and J by 7 bases, with 12 bases between the two germline ends. This CDR3 spans 14 amino acids. The CDR3: CASSLAGAGGGYTF. The CDR3 DNA sequence: TGTGCCAGCAGTTTAGCAGGGGCGGGTGGTGGCTACACCTTC.

This chain links TRBV10-3 with TRBJ2-3; 10 bases are shared with TRBD2. Per germline, CDR1 ENHRY and CDR2 SYGVKD. CDR3 size: 17 residues. J lost 4 bases, V lost 4 bases, and 11 bases had no gene match. The CDR3 bases are TGTGCCATCAGTGTAATAGGGACTAGCGAGTTTCCAGATACGCAGTATTTT. Amino acids: CAISVIGTSEFPDTQYF.

The CDR3 protein is CASGTGKETQYF. The CDR3 nucleotides are TGCGCCAGCGGGACAGGGAAAGAGACCCAGTACTTC. This chain uses TRBV5-1 with TRBJ2-5; 9 bases align to TRBD1. The V gene end was trimmed by 7 bases and the J gene end by 3 bases; junction bases not matched to a gene: 1. CDR1 and CDR2 from the germline V gene are SGHRS and YFSETQ. The CDR3 contains 12 residues. Full variable domain (rest looked up from reference TRBV5-1 and TRBJ2-5): KAGVTQTPRYLIKTRGQQVTLSCSPISGHRSVSWYQQTPGQGLQFLFEYFSETQRNKGNFPGRFSGRQFSNSRSEMNVSTLELGDSALYLCASGTGKETQYFGPGTRLLVL.

This clonotype was counted a few times. The CDR3 spells CATSAYSNQPQHF. The CDR3 DNA reads TGTGCCACTTCCGCCTACAGCAATCAGCCCCAGCATTTT. V usage is TRBV24-1 and J usage is TRBJ1-5; no clear D. The germline V gene encodes CDR1 KGHDR and CDR2 SFDVKD. V gave up 10 bases and J gave up 1 base, with 10 bases separating them. The CDR3 spans 13 residues.

This clonotype was counted a single time. The chain uses TRBV12-3 or TRBV12-4 and TRBJ1-2; 8 bases are a match to TRBD1. Losses at the gene ends were 1 base for V and 6 bases for J; bases not matched to a gene: 4. CDR3 length equals 14 residues. CDR3 nucleotide sequence: TGTGCCAGCAGTTTAGGGACAGGGAGGCATGGCTACACCTTC. Its protein is CASSLGTGRHGYTF.

This clonotype came up once. The rearrangement links TRBV7-8 to TRBJ2-1, with 8 nucleotides matching TRBD1. The CDR3 consists of 13 residues. V shed 4 bases and J 7 bases; nucleotides not matched to a gene: 3. CDR1 and CDR2 from the germline V gene are SGHVS and FQNEAQ. In DNA form, the CDR3 reads TGTGCCAGCAGCTGGGACAGGCTTAATGAGCAGTTCTTC. Protein: CASSWDRLNEQFF.